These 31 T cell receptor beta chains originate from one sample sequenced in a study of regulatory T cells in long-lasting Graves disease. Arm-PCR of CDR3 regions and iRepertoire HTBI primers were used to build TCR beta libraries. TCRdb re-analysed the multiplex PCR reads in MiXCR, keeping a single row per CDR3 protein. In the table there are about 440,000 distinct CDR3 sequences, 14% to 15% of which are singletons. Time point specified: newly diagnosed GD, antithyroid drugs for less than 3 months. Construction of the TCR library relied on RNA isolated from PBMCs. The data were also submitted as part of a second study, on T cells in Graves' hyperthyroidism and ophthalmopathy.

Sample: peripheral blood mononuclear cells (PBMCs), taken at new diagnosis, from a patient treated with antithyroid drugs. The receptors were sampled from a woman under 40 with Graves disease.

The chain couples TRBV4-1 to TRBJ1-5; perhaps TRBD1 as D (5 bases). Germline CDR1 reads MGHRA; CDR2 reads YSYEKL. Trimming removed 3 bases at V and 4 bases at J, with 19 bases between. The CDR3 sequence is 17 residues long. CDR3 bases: TGCGCCAGCAGCCACGGAGAGAGGGCAGGGTGGAATCAGCCCCAGCATTTT. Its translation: CASSHGERAGWNQPQHF.

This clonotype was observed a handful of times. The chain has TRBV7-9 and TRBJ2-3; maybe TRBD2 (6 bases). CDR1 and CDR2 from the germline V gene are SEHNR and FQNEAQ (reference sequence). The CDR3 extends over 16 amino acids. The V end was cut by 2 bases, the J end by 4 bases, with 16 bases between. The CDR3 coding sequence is TGTGCCAGCAGCTTAAGGCCGGAGGGCCGTGCAGATACGCAGTATTTT. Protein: CASSLRPEGRADTQYF.

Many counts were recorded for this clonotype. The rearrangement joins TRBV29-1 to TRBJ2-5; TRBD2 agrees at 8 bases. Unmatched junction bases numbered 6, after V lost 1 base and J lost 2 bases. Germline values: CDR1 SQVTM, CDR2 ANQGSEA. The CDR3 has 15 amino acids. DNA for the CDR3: TGCAGCGTTGAAGGTTTGACGGGAGGGCAAGAGACCCAGTACTTC. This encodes CSVEGLTGGQETQYF.

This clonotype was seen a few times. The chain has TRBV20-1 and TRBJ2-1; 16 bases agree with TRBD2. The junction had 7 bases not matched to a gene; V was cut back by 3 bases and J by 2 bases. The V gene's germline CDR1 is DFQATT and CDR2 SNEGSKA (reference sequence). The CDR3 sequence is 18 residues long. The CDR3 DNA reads TGCAGTGCTAGTAAGGGACTAGCGGGAGGGCCGGCCTACAATGAGCAGTTCTTC. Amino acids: CSASKGLAGGPAYNEQFF.

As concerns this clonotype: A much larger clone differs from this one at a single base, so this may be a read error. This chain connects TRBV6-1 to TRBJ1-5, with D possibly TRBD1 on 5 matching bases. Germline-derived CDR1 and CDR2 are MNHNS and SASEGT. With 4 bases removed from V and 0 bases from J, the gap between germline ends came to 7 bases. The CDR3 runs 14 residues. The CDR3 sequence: CASSGQYSNQPQHF. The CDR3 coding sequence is TGTGCCAGCAGTGGACAGTATAGCAATCAGCCCCAGCATTTT.

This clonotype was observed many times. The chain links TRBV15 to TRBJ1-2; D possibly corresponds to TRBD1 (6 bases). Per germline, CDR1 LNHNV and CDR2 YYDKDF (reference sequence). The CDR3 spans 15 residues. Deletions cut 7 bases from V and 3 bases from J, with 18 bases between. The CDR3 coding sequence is TGTGCCACCAATAGCGGGGGCGCGGGGGACTATGGCTACACCTTC. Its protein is CATNSGGAGDYGYTF.

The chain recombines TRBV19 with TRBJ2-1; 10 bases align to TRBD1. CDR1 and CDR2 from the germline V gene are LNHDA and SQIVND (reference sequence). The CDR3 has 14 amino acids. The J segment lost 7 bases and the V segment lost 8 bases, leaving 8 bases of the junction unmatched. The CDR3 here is CASRDRGLRNEQFF. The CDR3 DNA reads TGTGCCAGTCGCGACAGGGGGCTTAGGAATGAGCAGTTCTTC.

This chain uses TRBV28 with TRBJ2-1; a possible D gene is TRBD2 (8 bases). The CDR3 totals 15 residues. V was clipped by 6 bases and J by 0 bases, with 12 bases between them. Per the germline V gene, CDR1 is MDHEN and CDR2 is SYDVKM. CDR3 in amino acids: CASSGRGLSYNEQFF. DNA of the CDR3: TGTGCCAGCAGCGGGAGGGGGCTCTCCTACAATGAGCAGTTCTTC.

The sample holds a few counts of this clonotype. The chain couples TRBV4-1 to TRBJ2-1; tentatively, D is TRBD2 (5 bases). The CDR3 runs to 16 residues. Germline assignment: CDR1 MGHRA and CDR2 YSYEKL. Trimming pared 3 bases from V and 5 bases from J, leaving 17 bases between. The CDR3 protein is CASSHPSGDKNNEQFF. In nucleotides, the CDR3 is TGCGCCAGCAGCCACCCCAGCGGAGACAAGAACAATGAGCAGTTCTTC.

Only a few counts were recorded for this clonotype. The CDR3 DNA sequence: TGTGCCAGCAGCCACCTCGGAGGGGATTGGGGCACAGATACGCAGTATTTT. Encoded protein: CASSHLGGDWGTDTQYF. This chain joins TRBV7-9 and TRBJ2-3; a weak D match, TRBD2 (6 bases). CDR1 SEHNR and CDR2 FQNEAQ come from the germline V gene (reference sequence). The CDR3 runs to 17 residues. The V and J ends lost 5 bases and 1 base respectively, with 19 bases between them.

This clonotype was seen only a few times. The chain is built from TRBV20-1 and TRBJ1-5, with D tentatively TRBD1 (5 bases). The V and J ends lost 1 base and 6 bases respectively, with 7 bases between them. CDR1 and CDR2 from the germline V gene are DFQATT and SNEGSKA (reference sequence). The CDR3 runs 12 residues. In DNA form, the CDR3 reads TGCAGTGCTAGAGGGGGACGTCAGCCCCAGCATTTT. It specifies CSARGGRQPQHF.

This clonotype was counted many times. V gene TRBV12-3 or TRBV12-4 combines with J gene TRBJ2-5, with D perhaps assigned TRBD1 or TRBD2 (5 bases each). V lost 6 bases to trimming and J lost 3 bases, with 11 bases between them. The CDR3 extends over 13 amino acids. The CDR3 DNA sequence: TGTGCCAGCAGCGGGGCAGCTAAAGAGACCCAGTACTTC. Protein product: CASSGAAKETQYF.

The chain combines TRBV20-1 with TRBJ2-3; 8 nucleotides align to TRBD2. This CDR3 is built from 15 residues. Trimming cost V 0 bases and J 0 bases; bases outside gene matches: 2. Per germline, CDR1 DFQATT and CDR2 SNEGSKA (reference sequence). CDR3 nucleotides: TGCAGTGCTAGAGAAGCGGGAGTGAGCACAGATACGCAGTATTTT. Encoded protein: CSAREAGVSTDTQYF.

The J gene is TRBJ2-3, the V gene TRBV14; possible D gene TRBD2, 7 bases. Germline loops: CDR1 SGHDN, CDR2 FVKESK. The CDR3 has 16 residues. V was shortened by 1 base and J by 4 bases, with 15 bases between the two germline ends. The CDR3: CASSQAGGAVADTQYF. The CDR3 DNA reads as TGTGCCAGCAGCCAAGCTGGGGGGGCTGTTGCAGATACGCAGTATTTT.

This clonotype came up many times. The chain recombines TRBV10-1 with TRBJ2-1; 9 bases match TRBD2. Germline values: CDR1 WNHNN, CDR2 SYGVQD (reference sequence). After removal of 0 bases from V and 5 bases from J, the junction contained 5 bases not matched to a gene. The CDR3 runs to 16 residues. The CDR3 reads CASSESSLAGHNEQFF. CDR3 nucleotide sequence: TGCGCCAGCAGTGAGTCTTCACTAGCGGGCCACAATGAGCAGTTCTTC.

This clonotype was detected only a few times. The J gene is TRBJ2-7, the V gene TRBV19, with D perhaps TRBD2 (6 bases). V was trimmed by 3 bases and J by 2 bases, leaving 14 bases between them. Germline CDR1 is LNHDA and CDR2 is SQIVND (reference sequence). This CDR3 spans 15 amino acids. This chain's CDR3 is CASSMGGTATYEQYF. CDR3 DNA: TGTGCCAGTAGTATGGGAGGAACGGCCACCTACGAGCAGTACTTC.

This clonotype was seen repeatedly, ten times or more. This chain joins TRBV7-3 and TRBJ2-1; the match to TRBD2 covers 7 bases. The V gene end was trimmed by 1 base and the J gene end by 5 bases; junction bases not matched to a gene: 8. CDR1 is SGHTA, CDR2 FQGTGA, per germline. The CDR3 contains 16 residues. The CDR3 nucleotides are TGTGCCAGCAGCTTAATGGCTAGCGGCCACCACAATGAGCAGTTCTTC. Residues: CASSLMASGHHNEQFF.

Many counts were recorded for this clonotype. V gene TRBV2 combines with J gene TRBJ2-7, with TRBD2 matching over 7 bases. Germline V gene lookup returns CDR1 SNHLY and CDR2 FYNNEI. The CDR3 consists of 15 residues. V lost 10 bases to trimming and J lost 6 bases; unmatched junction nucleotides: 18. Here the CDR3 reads CATLGPTAGSREQYF. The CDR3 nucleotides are TGTGCCACCTTAGGGCCCACAGCGGGATCCCGCGAGCAGTACTTC.

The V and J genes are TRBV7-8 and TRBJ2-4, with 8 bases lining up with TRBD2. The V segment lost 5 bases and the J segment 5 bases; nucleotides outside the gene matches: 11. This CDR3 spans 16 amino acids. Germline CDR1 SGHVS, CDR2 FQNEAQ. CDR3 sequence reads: CASSPGEREKENIQYF. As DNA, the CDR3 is TGTGCCAGCAGCCCCGGTGAGCGGGAGAAGGAAAACATTCAGTACTTC.

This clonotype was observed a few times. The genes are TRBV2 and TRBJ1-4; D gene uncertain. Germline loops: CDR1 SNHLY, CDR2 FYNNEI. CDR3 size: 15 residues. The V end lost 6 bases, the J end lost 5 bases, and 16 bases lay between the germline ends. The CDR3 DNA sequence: TGTGCCAGCAGCCCTATACCCGGCAGAAATGAAAAACTGTTTTTT. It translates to CASSPIPGRNEKLFF.

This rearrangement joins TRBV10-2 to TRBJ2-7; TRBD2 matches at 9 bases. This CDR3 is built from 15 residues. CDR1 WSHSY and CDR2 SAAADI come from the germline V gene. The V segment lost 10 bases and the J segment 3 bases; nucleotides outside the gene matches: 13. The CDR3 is CATARPAGGHYEQYF. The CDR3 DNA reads TGCGCCACCGCCCGCCCCGCGGGAGGGCACTACGAGCAGTACTTC.

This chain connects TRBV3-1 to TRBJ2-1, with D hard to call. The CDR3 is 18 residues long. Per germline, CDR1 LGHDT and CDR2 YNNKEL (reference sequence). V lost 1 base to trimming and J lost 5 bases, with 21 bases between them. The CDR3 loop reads CASSQATGQRLHNNEQFF. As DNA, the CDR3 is TGTGCCAGCAGCCAAGCCACGGGCCAGCGCCTGCACAACAATGAGCAGTTCTTC.

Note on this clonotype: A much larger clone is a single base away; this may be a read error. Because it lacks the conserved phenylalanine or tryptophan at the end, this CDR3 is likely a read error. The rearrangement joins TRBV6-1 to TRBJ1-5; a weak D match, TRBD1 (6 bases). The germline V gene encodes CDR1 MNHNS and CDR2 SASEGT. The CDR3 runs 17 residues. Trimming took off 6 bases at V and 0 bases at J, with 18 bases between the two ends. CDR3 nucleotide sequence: TGTGCCAGCAGGGCCGGGACAACAGATTATAGCAATCAGCCCCAGCATTCT. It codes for CASRAGTTDYSNQPQHS.

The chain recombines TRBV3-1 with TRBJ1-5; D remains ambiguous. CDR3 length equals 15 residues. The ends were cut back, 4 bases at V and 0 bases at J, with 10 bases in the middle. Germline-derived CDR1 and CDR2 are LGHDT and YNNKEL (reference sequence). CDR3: CASSLPTPSNQPQHF. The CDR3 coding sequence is TGTGCCAGCAGCCTCCCGACGCCTAGCAATCAGCCCCAGCATTTT.

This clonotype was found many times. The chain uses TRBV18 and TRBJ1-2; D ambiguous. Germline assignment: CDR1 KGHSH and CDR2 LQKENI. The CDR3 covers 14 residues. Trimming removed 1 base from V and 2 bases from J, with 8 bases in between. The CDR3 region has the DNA TGTGCCAGCTCACCACGACAACTAAACTATGGCTACACCTTC. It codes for CASSPRQLNYGYTF.

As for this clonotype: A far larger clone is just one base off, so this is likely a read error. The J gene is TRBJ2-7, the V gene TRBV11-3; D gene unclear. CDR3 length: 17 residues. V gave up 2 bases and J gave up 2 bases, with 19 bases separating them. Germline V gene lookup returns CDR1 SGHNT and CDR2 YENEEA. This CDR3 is CASSLIGLANAPYEQYF. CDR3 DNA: TGTGCCAGCAGCTTAATAGGTCTGGCCAACGCCCCCTACGAGCAGTACTTC.

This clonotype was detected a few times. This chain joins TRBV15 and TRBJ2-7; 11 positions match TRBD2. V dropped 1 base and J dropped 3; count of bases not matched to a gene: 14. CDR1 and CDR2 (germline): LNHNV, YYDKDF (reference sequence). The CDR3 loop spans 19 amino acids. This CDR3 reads CATSRATSGAHLSSYEQYF. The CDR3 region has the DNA TGTGCCACCAGCAGAGCGACTAGCGGGGCTCATTTAAGTAGCTACGAGCAGTACTTC.

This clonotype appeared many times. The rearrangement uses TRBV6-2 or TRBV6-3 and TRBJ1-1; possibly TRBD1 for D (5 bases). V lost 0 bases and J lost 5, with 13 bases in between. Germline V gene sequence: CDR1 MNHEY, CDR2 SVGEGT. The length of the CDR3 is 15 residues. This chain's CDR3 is CASSYSIRQGTEAFF. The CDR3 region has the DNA TGTGCCAGCAGTTACTCGATCCGGCAGGGAACTGAAGCTTTCTTT.

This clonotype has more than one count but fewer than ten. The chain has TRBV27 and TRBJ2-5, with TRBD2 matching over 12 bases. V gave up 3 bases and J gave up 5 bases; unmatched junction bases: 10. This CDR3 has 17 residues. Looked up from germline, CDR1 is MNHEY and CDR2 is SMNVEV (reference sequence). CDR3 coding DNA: TGTGCCAGCAGTTTTCTCCCTAGCGGGAGGGCCGGTGAGACCCAGTACTTC. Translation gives CASSFLPSGRAGETQYF.

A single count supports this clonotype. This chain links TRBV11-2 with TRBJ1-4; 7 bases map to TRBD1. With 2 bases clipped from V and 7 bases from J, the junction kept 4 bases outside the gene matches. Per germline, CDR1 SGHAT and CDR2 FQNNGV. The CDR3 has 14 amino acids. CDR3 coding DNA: TGTGCCAGCAGCTTACCCGGGACAGTTGAAAAACTGTTTTTT. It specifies CASSLPGTVEKLFF.

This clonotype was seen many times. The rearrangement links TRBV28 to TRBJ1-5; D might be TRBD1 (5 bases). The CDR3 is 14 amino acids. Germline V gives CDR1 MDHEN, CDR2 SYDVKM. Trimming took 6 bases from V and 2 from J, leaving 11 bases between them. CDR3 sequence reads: CASRRGGGNQPQHF. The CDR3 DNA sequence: TGTGCCAGCAGGAGGGGAGGGGGCAATCAGCCCCAGCATTTT. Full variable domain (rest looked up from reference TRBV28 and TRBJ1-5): DVKVTQSSRYLVKRTGEKVFLECVQDMDHENMFWYRQDPGLGLRLIYFSYDVKMKEKGDIPEGYSVSREKKERFSLILESASTNQTSMYLCASRRGGGNQPQHFGDGTRLSIL.